The 3 T cell receptor beta chains reported below all come from one sample, sequenced in a study of blood T cell repertoires in COVID-19. Only in-frame clones appear in the TCRdb table, and some are missing; sequencing was by immunoSEQ multiplex PCR. The data show around 370,000 clones, with 90% seen just once and 6% to 7.5% held by the top ten. The sample comprised peripheral blood. Receptor source: a man between 18 and 35 years old with active or convalescent COVID-19.

The chain recombines TRBV21-1 with TRBJ1-6; the table's D call TRBD1 went unverified against the DNA. TRBV21-1 is a recognized pseudogene. The CDR3 extends over 15 amino acids. This CDR3 is CASSHRDRRNSPLHF. In DNA form, the CDR3 reads TGTGCCAGCAGCCACCGGGACAGAAGGAATTCACCCCTCCACTTT.

The chain couples TRBV11-2 to TRBJ1-1, with 7 bases matching TRBD1. There are 15 residues in the CDR3. The V gene end was trimmed by 0 bases and the J gene end by 4 bases; junction bases not matched to a gene: 5. Germline-derived CDR1 and CDR2 are SGHAT and FQNNGV. The CDR3 region is CASSLDDRVGTEAFF. CDR3 coding DNA: TGTGCCAGCAGCTTAGATGACAGGGTTGGCACTGAAGCTTTCTTT.

The chain combines TRBV24-1 with TRBJ1-2; D may be TRBD1 (6 bases). CDR1 and CDR2 from the germline V gene are KGHDR and SFDVKD. Trimming pared 6 bases from V and 4 bases from J, leaving 11 bases between. This CDR3 is built from 13 residues. This CDR3 is CATSMGARYGYTF. DNA of the CDR3: TGTGCCACCAGTATGGGGGCCCGCTATGGCTACACCTTC.